The 29 T cell receptor beta chains presented below share a single source sample, sequenced in a study of cytomegalovirus exposure and HLA in healthy donors. Clones were read by immunoSEQ multiplex PCR, and TCRdb kept only the in-frame ones, dropping some. Here the sample spans over 150,000 clones, around 92% being singletons. The sequencing input was PBMCs. These receptors all come from a man between 18 and 35 years old in good health and CMV-seropositive.

This clone was counted once. The gene calls are TRBV4-2 and TRBJ2-1; 7 bases map to TRBD2. This CDR3 has 13 residues. Germline V gives CDR1 LGHNA, CDR2 YNFKEQ. V shed 0 bases and J 10 bases; nucleotides not matched to a gene: 3. CDR3 coding DNA: TGTGCCAGCAGCCAAGATTTACTAGCGGAGCAGTTCTTC. Encoded protein: CASSQDLLAEQFF.

This chain connects TRBV6-6 to TRBJ2-1; possibly TRBD2 for D (5 bases). The germline V and J ends were trimmed by 6 bases and 6 bases, with 21 bases remaining between them. CDR1 is MNHNY, CDR2 SVGAGI, per germline (reference sequence). This CDR3 contains 16 residues. The CDR3 reads CASSYPFGESPNEQFF. In DNA form, the CDR3 reads TGTGCCAGCAGCTATCCCTTTGGGGAGTCCCCCAATGAGCAGTTCTTC.

The chain is built from TRBV28 and TRBJ2-7; the D gene is possibly TRBD2 (5 bases). Trimming removed 3 bases at V and 1 base at J, with 13 bases between. CDR1 and CDR2 (germline): MDHEN, SYDVKM. CDR3 size: 15 residues. The CDR3 region has the DNA TGTGCCAGCAGTTTCCGGGGTCTAGGGTCCTACGAGCAGTACTTC. Residues: CASSFRGLGSYEQYF.

The V and J genes are TRBV6-5 and TRBJ2-6, with D maybe TRBD2 (6 bases). Trimming took off 6 bases at V and 4 bases at J, with 13 bases between the two ends. This CDR3 is built from 15 residues. Germline CDR1 MNHEY, CDR2 SVGAGI. CDR3 region: CASSHAGSGANVLTF. The CDR3 nucleotides read TGTGCCAGCAGCCATGCGGGGTCGGGGGCCAACGTCCTGACTTTC.

The chain combines TRBV29-1 with TRBJ1-1; D is perhaps TRBD1 (6 bases). The CDR3 sequence is 13 residues long. Trimming shortened V by 4 bases and J by 5 bases, and 14 bases separated the two germline ends. Germline V gene lookup returns CDR1 SQVTM and CDR2 ANQGSEA. The CDR3 DNA follows: TGCAGCGTTGCAGGGGCCGGCAAGACTGAAGCTTTCTTT. It codes for CSVAGAGKTEAFF.

In DNA form, the CDR3 reads TGTGCCAGCAGCTCGGGACTAGCGGGGATGGAGACCCAGTACTTC. Protein sequence: CASSSGLAGMETQYF. This chain connects TRBV9 to TRBJ2-5, with 13 bases aligning to TRBD2. CDR3 length equals 15 residues. Per germline, CDR1 SGDLS and CDR2 YYNGEE. J lost 5 bases, V lost 4 bases, and 5 bases had no gene match. Full variable domain (outside the CDR3, taken from reference TRBV9 and TRBJ2-5): DSGVTQTPKHLITATGQRVTLRCSPRSGDLSVYWYQQSLDQGLQFLIQYYNGEERAKGNILERFSAQQFPDLHSELNLSSLELGDSALYFCASSSGLAGMETQYFGPGTRLLVL.

The rearrangement links TRBV2 to TRBJ2-3, with 7 bases aligning to TRBD2. J was trimmed by 6 bases and V by 6 bases; bases with no gene match: 9. Germline CDR1 SNHLY, CDR2 FYNNEI. This CDR3 comprises 14 residues. The CDR3 DNA reads as TGTGCCAGCAGCCGAGGACTAGGCCTCGATACGCAGTATTTT. It translates to CASSRGLGLDTQYF.

The chain has TRBV19 and TRBJ1-1; D is ambiguous. This CDR3 comprises 13 residues. Germline V lookup: CDR1 LNHDA, CDR2 SQIVND (reference sequence). The V and J ends lost 3 bases and 1 base respectively, with 6 bases between them. CDR3 sequence (DNA): TGTGCCAGTAGTATGACACGGAACACTGAAGCTTTCTTT. Its protein product is CASSMTRNTEAFF.

The chain combines TRBV4-2 with TRBJ1-1; D is uncertain. The CDR3 totals 14 residues. Trimming shortened V by 0 bases and J by 5 bases, and 10 bases separated the two germline ends. CDR1 and CDR2 from the germline V gene are LGHNA and YNFKEQ. DNA of the CDR3: TGTGCCAGCAGCCAAGATTTCCCGGTTACTGAAGCTTTCTTT. It codes for CASSQDFPVTEAFF.

The chain employs TRBV10-2 and TRBJ1-1; D is perhaps TRBD1 (5 bases). The ends were cut back, 4 bases at V and 1 base at J, with 10 bases in the middle. The CDR3 is 14 amino acids. The germline CDR1 and CDR2 sequences are WSHSY and SAAADI. CDR3 bases: TGCGCCAGCAGTGCCGCCGGGGGGAACACTGAAGCTTTCTTT. Protein: CASSAAGGNTEAFF.

The rearrangement links TRBV5-1 to TRBJ1-2; D not resolved. Looked up from germline, CDR1 is SGHRS and CDR2 is YFSETQ. The V end was cut by 0 bases, the J end by 5 bases, with 8 bases between. The CDR3 loop spans 13 amino acids. The chain's CDR3 is CASSLERGYGYTF. The CDR3 DNA sequence: TGCGCCAGCAGCTTGGAAAGAGGGTATGGCTACACCTTC.

J is TRBJ2-1 and V is TRBV19; D is unresolved. Germline values: CDR1 LNHDA, CDR2 SQIVND (reference sequence). The CDR3 sequence is 13 residues long. Trimming stripped 4 bases from V and 6 bases from J, with 10 bases between. The DNA for the CDR3 is TGTGCCAGTAGTAGGTTAATCGGCAATGAGCAGTTCTTC. Protein: CASSRLIGNEQFF.

This chain links TRBV28 with TRBJ2-1; TRBD2 matches 11 bases. V trimming: 5 bases; J trimming: 7 bases; junction bases outside the gene matches: 4. The CDR3 has 14 amino acids. Germline V gives CDR1 MDHEN, CDR2 SYDVKM. In DNA form, the CDR3 reads TGTGCCAGCAGTCCCCTAGCGGGGGGAAATGAGCAGTTCTTC. Protein sequence: CASSPLAGGNEQFF.

The chain carries TRBV6-5 and TRBJ2-3; D may be TRBD2 (5 bases). Germline lookup yields CDR1 MNHEY and CDR2 SVGAGI. The CDR3 spans 13 residues. Trimming shortened V by 5 bases and J by 6 bases, and 12 bases separated the two germline ends. CDR3 loop: CASSAPGVDTQYF. CDR3 nucleotides: TGTGCCAGCAGTGCCCCCGGGGTGGATACGCAGTATTTT.

The V call is TRBV29-1, the J call TRBJ1-3; weak D call: TRBD1 (6 bases). Trimming stripped 5 bases from V and 5 bases from J, with 16 bases between. This CDR3 contains 14 residues. The germline gives CDR1 SQVTM, CDR2 ANQGSEA. In nucleotides, the CDR3 is TGCAGCGTTAGTCGGTTGACAGGAAGAAACACCATATATTTT. Translation gives CSVSRLTGRNTIYF.

This rearrangement joins TRBV7-8 to TRBJ2-1; 12 positions match TRBD2. CDR1 and CDR2 (germline): SGHVS, FQNEAQ. With V trimmed by 4 bases and J by 6 bases, 4 bases remained unmatched. There are 15 residues in the CDR3. The CDR3 loop is CASSSGTSGRNEQFF. DNA for the CDR3: TGTGCCAGCAGCTCCGGGACTAGCGGGCGCAATGAGCAGTTCTTC.

The CDR3 region has the DNA TGTGCCAGCAGTACCCCTTTCGGGAGCAAAAACAATGAGCAGTTCTTC. This sequence encodes CASSTPFGSKNNEQFF. This sequence joins TRBV6-6 and TRBJ2-1; TRBD2 might be the D (6 bases). V lost 5 bases and J lost 5, with 19 bases in between. Germline V CDR1 and CDR2: MNHNY, SVGAGI (reference sequence). The CDR3 is made up of 16 amino acids.

This clone was observed a single time. The rearrangement uses TRBV18 and TRBJ2-1; 9 bases align to TRBD1. In germline, CDR1 is KGHSH, CDR2 LQKENI. V gave up 8 bases and J gave up 7 bases; unmatched junction bases: 15. There are 16 residues in the CDR3. The CDR3 reads CASASQGQGQLNEQFF. In nucleotides, the CDR3 is TGTGCCAGCGCCTCTCAGGGACAGGGTCAATTAAATGAGCAGTTCTTC.

The chain employs TRBV5-1 and TRBJ2-1; 10 bases agree with TRBD1. Germline V CDR1 and CDR2: SGHRS, YFSETQ. V shed 4 bases, J shed 4 bases, and the junction held 5 bases outside the gene matches. This CDR3 has 15 residues. The CDR3 reads CASSPRDRGYNEQFF. DNA of the CDR3: TGCGCCAGCAGCCCACGGGACAGGGGATACAATGAGCAGTTCTTC.

The chain employs TRBV7-8 and TRBJ1-2; D perhaps matches TRBD1 (5 bases). The germline V and J ends were trimmed by 2 bases and 8 bases, with 12 bases remaining between them. Germline CDR1 and CDR2: SGHVS and FQNEAQ. The CDR3 contains 13 residues. This chain's CDR3 is CASSLRGAKGYTF. The CDR3 DNA reads TGTGCCAGCAGCTTACGCGGGGCTAAGGGCTACACCTTC.

The chain joins TRBV11-3 to TRBJ2-7; 12 nucleotides agree with TRBD2. J was trimmed by 4 bases and V by 5 bases; bases with no gene match: 6. CDR1 and CDR2 (germline): SGHNT, YENEEA. The CDR3 loop spans 15 amino acids. The CDR3 DNA is TGTGCCAGCAGCCGAGTCGGACTAGCGGGATACGAGCAGTACTTC. Protein sequence: CASSRVGLAGYEQYF.

This clone was detected only once. The V call is TRBV2, the J call TRBJ2-3; 8 nucleotides align to TRBD1. Germline CDR1 reads SNHLY; CDR2 reads FYNNEI. The CDR3 sequence is 14 residues long. The V segment lost 5 bases and the J segment 3 bases; nucleotides outside the gene matches: 4. This chain's CDR3 is CASSQGAITDTQYF. CDR3 sequence (DNA): TGTGCCAGCAGTCAGGGGGCGATAACAGATACGCAGTATTTT.

This chain joins TRBV11-2 and TRBJ2-3; D gene unclear. In germline, CDR1 is SGHAT, CDR2 FQNNGV. The CDR3 is 15 residues long. V was shortened by 3 bases and J by 1 base, with 11 bases between the two germline ends. The CDR3 sequence is CASSFIIGGTDTQYF. CDR3 bases: TGTGCCAGCAGCTTCATTATCGGTGGCACAGATACGCAGTATTTT.

V is TRBV10-3 and J is TRBJ1-1; D is unresolved. CDR1 and CDR2 (germline): ENHRY, SYGVKD. This CDR3 has 13 residues. The V end was cut by 4 bases, the J end by 0 bases, with 6 bases between. The CDR3 region has the DNA TGTGCCATCAGTGGGAGGTTGAACACTGAAGCTTTCTTT. Translating gives CAISGRLNTEAFF.

This chain joins TRBV18 and TRBJ2-1, with 9 bases lining up with TRBD2. The V gene's germline CDR1 is KGHSH and CDR2 LQKENI. Trimming cost V 5 bases and J 0 bases; bases outside gene matches: 5. The CDR3 covers 16 residues. This CDR3 is CASSTSGYSSYNEQFF. The CDR3 nucleotides read TGTGCCAGCTCAACTAGCGGGTACAGCTCCTACAATGAGCAGTTCTTC.

V usage is TRBV7-2 and J usage is TRBJ2-3, with D unclear. Deletions cut 4 bases from V and 3 bases from J, with 14 bases between. Germline V gene lookup returns CDR1 SGHTA and CDR2 FQGNSA. This CDR3 region has 15 residues. The CDR3 DNA reads as TGTGCCAGCAGCTCCGGCGCTAGAGGAACAGATACGCAGTATTTT. Its translation: CASSSGARGTDTQYF.

The V and J genes are TRBV11-3 and TRBJ2-2; D call uncertain. The CDR3 runs to 14 residues. CDR1 is SGHNT, CDR2 YENEEA, per germline. Trimming shortened V by 2 bases and J by 3 bases, and 7 bases separated the two germline ends. The CDR3 coding sequence is TGTGCCAGCAGCTTACAGGAATACACCGGGGAGCTGTTTTTT. Amino acids: CASSLQEYTGELFF.

This clone occurred many times. This CDR3 is also generated by other DNA sequences in the sample. The rearrangement uses TRBV6-6 and TRBJ2-1, with D possibly matching TRBD2 (5 bases). Germline-derived CDR1 and CDR2 are MNHNY and SVGAGI (reference sequence). The CDR3 totals 15 residues. Trimming took 2 bases from V and 1 from J, leaving 9 bases between them. CDR3 in DNA: TGTGCCAGCAGTTACGAGCGGTCATCCTACAATGAGCAGTTCTTC. Translated: CASSYERSSYNEQFF.

The V gene is TRBV5-8, the J gene TRBJ2-3; 15 bases match TRBD2. In germline, CDR1 is SGHTS, CDR2 YDEGEE. V shed 1 base, J shed 2 bases, and the junction held 11 bases outside the gene matches. This CDR3 has 20 amino acids. In DNA form, the CDR3 reads TGTGCCAGCAGCTTGTTGCGGACTAGCGGGAGGGGACAGACCACAGATACGCAGTATTTT. Residues: CASSLLRTSGRGQTTDTQYF.